This TCR beta chain was captured in a study of T cells in Graves' hyperthyroidism and ophthalmopathy. Study summary: The initial diagnosis was the point when peripheral blood was collected, ahead of any treatment.

Exclusion of a patient resulted from uncontrolled infection, other autoimmune disease, pregnancy or lactation. Together with thyroid ultrasound, orbital computed tomography, serum thyroxine and TRAb, clinical symptoms were used for diagnoses. RNA transcripts were the template for amplifying TCR beta CDR3 regions. The study used the HTBI primer set for a first-round RT-PCR of the TCR CDR3. Using its own MiXCR run on the multiplex PCR reads, TCRdb lists one record per CDR3 protein. The sample shows over 500,000 distinct CDR3 sequences, approximately 17% of them seen only once. This clonotype was picked up many times. Between the trimmed V and J ends, which lost 5 bases and 5 bases, there was a span of 14 bases. The CDR3 runs to 14 residues. The germline V gene encodes CDR1 MNHEY and CDR2 SVGEGT.

The sample was blood. The chain has TRBV6-2 or TRBV6-3 and TRBJ2-3; a possible D gene is TRBD2 (5 bases). This sequence originates from a young woman with Graves' ophthalmopathy. CDR3 loop: CASSPLSARDTQYF. The CDR3 DNA reads as TGTGCCAGCAGTCCCCTTAGCGCCCGAGATACGCAGTATTTT.